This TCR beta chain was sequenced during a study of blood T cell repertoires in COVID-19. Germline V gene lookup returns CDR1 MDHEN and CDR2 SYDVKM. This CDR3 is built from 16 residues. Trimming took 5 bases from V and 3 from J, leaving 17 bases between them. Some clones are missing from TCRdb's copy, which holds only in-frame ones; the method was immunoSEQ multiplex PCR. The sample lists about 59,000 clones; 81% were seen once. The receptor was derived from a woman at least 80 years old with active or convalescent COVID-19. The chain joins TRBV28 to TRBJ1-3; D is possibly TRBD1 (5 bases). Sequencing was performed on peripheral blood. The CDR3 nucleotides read TGTGCCAGCAGTCTAAGGGGTTTAGGGTATGGAAACACCATATATTTT. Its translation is CASSLRGLGYGNTIYF.